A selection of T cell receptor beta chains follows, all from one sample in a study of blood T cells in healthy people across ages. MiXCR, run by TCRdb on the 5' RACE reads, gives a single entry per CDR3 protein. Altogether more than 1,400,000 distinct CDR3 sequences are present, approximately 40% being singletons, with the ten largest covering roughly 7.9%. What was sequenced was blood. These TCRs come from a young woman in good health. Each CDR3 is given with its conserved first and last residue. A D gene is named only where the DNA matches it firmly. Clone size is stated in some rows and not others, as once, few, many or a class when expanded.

CDR3: CASSIGSGVVSYNEQYF
size: -
V: TRBV5-4
D: TRBD2

CDR3: CASSLSGLGQSNQPQHF
size: few
V: TRBV27
D: -

CDR3: CASTRQGGTYEQYF
size: -
V: TRBV7-2
D: TRBD1

CDR3: CSARVEGTKETQYF
size: -
V: TRBV20-1
D: -

CDR3: CASSVDTGPTGGYTF
size: few
V: TRBV9
D: -

CDR3: CAISESVELKTQYF
size: -
V: TRBV10-3
D: -

CDR3: CASSLEGTWDTQYF
size: few
V: TRBV7-9
D: -

CDR3: CASTPGQGHITGELFF
size: -
V: TRBV12-3/TRBV12-4
D: TRBD1

CDR3: CASSESPTDTQYF
size: few
V: TRBV5-1
D: -

CDR3: CASSIQGPQETQYF
size: once
V: TRBV6-1
D: -

CDR3: CASRPTSGGYTDTQYF
size: -
V: TRBV3-1
D: TRBD2

CDR3: CASSLLKGKLAGQETQYF
size: -
V: TRBV7-9
D: TRBD2

CDR3: CAISPPGGRNGEQFF
size: few
V: TRBV10-3
D: TRBD1

CDR3: CASSLIGTGGEQYF
size: -
V: TRBV5-5
D: TRBD1

CDR3: CPTGPNTEAFF
size: -
V: TRBV18
D: -

CDR3: CASTREGHEQYF
size: -
V: TRBV9
D: TRBD2

CDR3: CASAPTGASYEQYF
size: few
V: TRBV12-3/TRBV12-4
D: TRBD1

CDR3: CAWSLDVEHNEQFF
size: many
V: TRBV30
D: -

CDR3: CASSSTGTSHSYNEQYF
size: -
V: TRBV7-9
D: TRBD2

CDR3: CASSQGDRFTEAFF
size: few
V: TRBV4-2
D: TRBD1

CDR3: CASSLGGEAKNIQYF
size: few
V: TRBV5-1
D: -

CDR3: CASRKGVANYGYTF
size: few
V: TRBV6-2/TRBV6-3
D: -